This passage covers 14 T cell receptor beta chains from one sample sequenced in a study of T-cell memory formation after mild COVID-19. MiXCR, applied by TCRdb to the 5' RACE reads, yields one record per CDR3 protein. The sample consists of over 500,000 distinct CDR3 sequences, 15% to 20% of them appearing once. Sequenced: PBMCs or a T cell subset sorted from them (not recorded which). The receptors come from an adult woman who had mild COVID-19 (a few samples of this study predate the infection). Cell type and time point are not known.

This chain uses TRBV6-5 with TRBJ2-4; 8 bases map to TRBD1. This CDR3 spans 16 amino acids. V trimming: 6 bases; J trimming: 5 bases; junction bases outside the gene matches: 12. The germline V gene encodes CDR1 MNHEY and CDR2 SVGAGI. CDR3 bases: TGTGCCAGCAGCTTCGGACAGGGTGGAGGTCAAAACATTCAGTACTTC. Protein: CASSFGQGGGQNIQYF.

This chain links TRBV15 with TRBJ2-7; D may be TRBD2 (5 bases). The CDR3 totals 15 residues. Germline V gives CDR1 LNHNV, CDR2 YYDKDF (reference sequence). Trimming took 1 base from V and 6 from J, leaving 16 bases between them. CDR3 amino acids: CATSRARASQVEQYF. The CDR3 DNA reads as TGTGCCACCAGCAGAGCGCGGGCTAGCCAGGTCGAGCAGTACTTC.

This clonotype was seen only a few times. This chain uses TRBV5-6 with TRBJ2-3; D not certain. CDR3 length equals 14 residues. Germline V lookup: CDR1 SGHDT, CDR2 YYEEEE. Trimming shortened V by 1 base and J by 6 bases, and 12 bases separated the two germline ends. The CDR3 DNA reads TGTGCCAGCAGCTTGTGGGCTAGTCTGGATACGCAGTATTTT. Translation: CASSLWASLDTQYF.

J is TRBJ1-3 and V is TRBV3-1, with D unclear. V was trimmed by 6 bases and J by 1 base, leaving 10 bases between them. Germline V gene lookup returns CDR1 LGHDT and CDR2 YNNKEL (reference sequence). This CDR3 comprises 14 residues. The CDR3 sequence is CASRRGFSGNTIYF. DNA for the CDR3: TGTGCCAGCAGGAGAGGGTTTTCTGGAAACACCATATATTTT.

This clonotype appeared a few times. This chain links TRBV12-3 or TRBV12-4 with TRBJ2-5; D is perhaps TRBD2 (5 bases). The CDR3 runs to 16 residues. Between the trimmed V and J ends, which lost 5 bases and 2 bases, there was a span of 18 bases. The CDR3: CASSPFYGGIQETQYF. CDR3 in DNA: TGTGCCAGCAGTCCCTTTTACGGAGGAATACAAGAGACCCAGTACTTC.

This clonotype was detected a few times. This chain links TRBV7-7 with TRBJ2-2; 9 bases map to TRBD1. Trimming at V came to 4 bases and at J to 4 bases, leaving 7 bases not matched to a gene. Germline lookup yields CDR1 SSHAT and CDR2 FNYEAQ (reference sequence). The CDR3 loop spans 16 amino acids. The CDR3 DNA follows: TGTGCCAGCAGCTATCGACAGGGGGAAAGCACCGGGGAGCTGTTTTTT. Translation: CASSYRQGESTGELFF. Complete variable domain (other parts from reference TRBV7-7 and TRBJ2-2): GAGVSQSPRYKVTKRGQDVTLRCDPISSHATLYWYQQALGQGPEFLTYFNYEAQPDKSGLPSDRFSAERPEGSISTLTIQRTEQRDSAMYRCASSYRQGESTGELFFGEGSRLTVL.

This clonotype was seen only a few times. V and J are TRBV7-7 and TRBJ2-5; tentatively, D is TRBD2 (5 bases). The CDR3 has 14 amino acids. The V end lost 2 bases, the J end lost 7 bases, and 14 bases lay between the germline ends. CDR1 is SSHAT, CDR2 FNYEAQ, per germline (reference sequence). The CDR3 region is CASSLLADEGTQYF. CDR3 coding DNA: TGTGCCAGCAGCTTATTGGCGGACGAGGGGACCCAGTACTTC.

The sample holds a few counts of this clonotype. The rearrangement links TRBV9 to TRBJ2-7; D may be TRBD1 (5 bases). The germline CDR1 and CDR2 sequences are SGDLS and YYNGEE. Deletions cut 3 bases from V and 4 bases from J, with 11 bases between. The CDR3 sequence is 13 residues long. Here the CDR3 DNA reads TGTGCCAGCAGCGAGGGGCGCGGATACGAGCAGTACTTC. Its protein is CASSEGRGYEQYF. Based on the CDR3 plus reference TRBV9 and TRBJ2-7, the full variable domain is DSGVTQTPKHLITATGQRVTLRCSPRSGDLSVYWYQQSLDQGLQFLIQYYNGEERAKGNILERFSAQQFPDLHSELNLSSLELGDSALYFCASSEGRGYEQYFGPGTRLTVT.

This chain links TRBV11-3 with TRBJ2-1; TRBD2 is a possible D gene (5 bases). The CDR3 spans 17 residues. V was cut by 2 bases and J by 10 bases, with 24 bases left in between. CDR1 is SGHNT, CDR2 YENEEA, per germline. CDR3 region: CASSLLWTPAPLREQFF. In nucleotides, the CDR3 is TGTGCCAGCAGCTTACTATGGACTCCGGCCCCCCTCAGAGAGCAGTTCTTC.

This clonotype appeared many times. The DNA of the CDR3 is TGTGCCTCTGGATTGGGATTCCGTGGGGACGAGCAGTACTTC. Amino acids: CASGLGFRGDEQYF. This rearrangement joins TRBV27 to TRBJ2-7, with D hard to call. Germline V gives CDR1 MNHEY, CDR2 SMNVEV (reference sequence). Trimming cost V 11 bases and J 5 bases, with 22 bases left between them. The CDR3 has 14 amino acids.

This clonotype was recorded a few times. This rearrangement joins TRBV20-1 to TRBJ2-1; TRBD2 might be the D (6 bases). The germline CDR1 and CDR2 sequences are DFQATT and SNEGSKA (reference sequence). This CDR3 is built from 13 residues. The V end lost 5 bases, the J end lost 1 base, and 9 bases lay between the germline ends. The CDR3: CSAGTESYNEQFF. In DNA form, the CDR3 reads TGCAGTGCTGGGACTGAATCCTACAATGAGCAGTTCTTC.

J is TRBJ1-5 and V is TRBV6-5; no clear D gene. The CDR3 is 15 amino acids. V lost 6 bases and J 2 bases, leaving 14 bases between the germline ends. CDR1 MNHEY and CDR2 SVGAGI come from the germline V gene. The CDR3 is CASSRGGVGNQPQHF. CDR3 nucleotides: TGTGCCAGCAGCCGCGGCGGGGTGGGCAATCAGCCCCAGCATTTT.

The V gene is TRBV6-5, the J gene TRBJ1-1; D gene unclear. Trimming removed 0 bases from V and 1 base from J, with 9 bases in between. The CDR3 loop spans 15 amino acids. The V gene's germline CDR1 is MNHEY and CDR2 SVGAGI. The CDR3 sequence: CASSYSRFGNTEAFF. CDR3 bases: TGTGCCAGCAGTTACTCTCGATTCGGGAACACTGAAGCTTTCTTT.

This chain joins TRBV4-2 and TRBJ1-2; unclear D gene. This CDR3 region has 14 residues. V lost 0 bases and J lost 2, with 7 bases in between. Germline V gene data show CDR1 as LGHNA and CDR2 as YNFKEQ. In nucleotides, the CDR3 is TGTGCCAGCAGCCAAGACAGAAGAAACTATGGCTACACCTTC. It translates to CASSQDRRNYGYTF.